These 3 T cell receptor beta chains came from one sample sequenced in a study of T cell responses to AZD1222 COVID-19 vaccine. Here immunoSEQ multiplex PCR was the method, and the copy in TCRdb shows in-frame clones only, minus some. The sample lists fewer than 150,000 clones, 86% occurring once. This sample comprised peripheral blood, obtained 28 days after the second AZD1222 dose. The receptors were sampled from an adult who received the AZD1222 COVID-19 vaccine.

The chain recombines TRBV18 with TRBJ1-5; D not certain. The CDR3 runs to 15 residues. Germline CDR1 is KGHSH and CDR2 is LQKENI. V was trimmed by 4 bases and J by 2 bases, leaving 12 bases between them. CDR3 residues: CASSQTGVGNQPQHF. The CDR3, as DNA: TGTGCCAGCTCACAGACCGGGGTTGGCAATCAGCCCCAGCATTTT.

This chain links TRBV6-1 with TRBJ1-5, with D possibly matching TRBD1 (5 bases). CDR3 length: 19 amino acids. With 3 bases removed from V and 0 bases from J, the gap between germline ends came to 21 bases. Looked up from germline, CDR1 is MNHNS and CDR2 is SASEGT. The CDR3 nucleotides read TGTGCCAGCAGTGAGCTCTCACACCGGGGCCGATATAGCAATCAGCCCCAGCATTTT. Translation: CASSELSHRGRYSNQPQHF.

This chain links TRBV18 with TRBJ2-2, with TRBD2 as a possible D gene (5 bases). This CDR3 has 14 amino acids. The germline V gene has CDR1 KGHSH and CDR2 LQKENI. Trimming cost V 6 bases and J 2 bases, with 10 bases left between them. The CDR3 region has the DNA TGTGCCAGCTCCGAGAGGGATAACACCGGGGAGCTGTTTTTT. Encoded protein: CASSERDNTGELFF.